Following are 4 T cell receptor beta chains from one sample sequenced in a study of blood T cell repertoires in COVID-19. Here immunoSEQ multiplex PCR was the method, and the copy in TCRdb shows in-frame clones only, minus some. The sample carries 70,000 to 80,000 clones, around 80% recorded once. Sequenced sample: peripheral blood. The origin of the receptors is a woman aged 80 or over with acute or convalescent COVID-19.

The chain employs TRBV7-6 and TRBJ2-4; 11 bases map to TRBD2. The germline gives CDR1 SGHVS, CDR2 FNYEAQ. V shed 5 bases and J 3 bases; nucleotides not matched to a gene: 6. The CDR3 sequence is 16 residues long. The CDR3 sequence is CASSLLAGGDKNIQYF. The DNA of the CDR3 is TGTGCCAGCAGCCTTTTAGCGGGAGGGGACAAAAACATTCAGTACTTC.

The chain employs TRBV6-4 and TRBJ1-2; no clear D. This CDR3 contains 14 residues. Trimming took 2 bases from V and 3 from J, leaving 10 bases between them. CDR1 and CDR2 from the germline V gene are MRHNA and SNTAGT. CDR3 coding DNA: TGTGCCAGCAGTGACACTCCCTTTGACTATGGCTACACCTTC. Protein product: CASSDTPFDYGYTF.

This clone was counted only a few times. CDR3 DNA sequence: TGTGCCTGGAGTGTCGGGGGGTCTAGCGGGAATGAGCAGTTCTTC. Protein product: CAWSVGGSSGNEQFF. The chain carries TRBV30 and TRBJ2-1; 8 nucleotides agree with TRBD2. This CDR3 contains 15 residues. CDR1 is GTSNPN and CDR2 is SVGIG in the germline V gene (reference sequence). J lost 7 bases, V lost 0 bases, and 8 bases had no gene match.

This chain links TRBV19 with TRBJ2-7, with 11 bases aligning to TRBD2. This CDR3 contains 16 residues. V lost 5 bases and J lost 3; bases outside the gene matches: 9. The V gene's germline CDR1 is LNHDA and CDR2 SQIVND (reference sequence). In DNA form, the CDR3 reads TGTGCCAGTAGTGGCCCACTAGCGGGAGCCTTCTACGAGCAGTACTTC. It codes for CASSGPLAGAFYEQYF. Supplemented by reference TRBV19 and TRBJ2-7, the full variable domain reads DGGITQSPKYLFRKEGQNVTLSCEQNLNHDAMYWYRQDPGQGLRLIYYSQIVNDFQKGDIAEGYSVSREKKESFPLTVTSAQKNPTAFYLCASSGPLAGAFYEQYFGPGTRLTVT.